This T cell receptor (beta chain) was retrieved from a study of cytomegalovirus exposure and HLA in healthy donors. The CDR3 covers 14 residues. The germline CDR1 and CDR2 sequences are MGHDK and SYGVNS. V was clipped by 6 bases and J by 9 bases; unmatched bases: 10. With 60 Vbeta and 13 Jbeta primers, the PCR was carried out. The assay was immunoSEQ multiplex PCR, and TCRdb's table has in-frame clones only and misses some. The table has about 200,000 clones, over 75% seen once. Findings of the study overall: For TCR beta chains, V- and J-gene trimming was later linked to a missense DCLRE1C variant. Equally common other TCR beta chains were less clonally expanded than HLA-associated ones, a later analysis found. Most TCR sequences were rare, but some public TCRs occurred in many donors. HLA-A and HLA-B allele assignments for most subjects were reportedly predicted accurately using TCR beta sequences.

As concerns this clone: The antigen remains unidentified.

The chain combines TRBV25-1 with TRBJ2-1, with 8 nucleotides matching TRBD2. The source material was PBMCs. The sequence was collected from a boy between 2 and 10 years old in good health and CMV-seronegative. The DNA of the CDR3 is TGTGCCAGCAGGGGGGGACTAGGGGAGGGTGAGCAGTTCTTC. Its translation: CASRGGLGEGEQFF.